Presented here are 14 T cell receptor beta chains from one specimen sequenced in a study of blood T cells in healthy people across ages (dated by TCRdb to 2013 to 2016). To prepare the library, 5' RACE was applied. Sequencer: Illumina HiSeq 2500. A second roughly 7 to 11 cycle PCR used a sample-barcoded 5' primer and a J-beta primer mix. TCRdb reworked the public reads: Q25 trimming with fastp, MiXCR clone assembly, productive beta chains retained. Every entry covers one CDR3 protein and lists the most common genes and DNA from its rows. This sample has about 680,000 distinct CDR3 sequences in its table, and around 49% of those were observed once. Roughly a third of the sample lies in the top ten. Specimen: blood. Receptors were obtained from a woman aged 55 to 70 in good health.

This clonotype was observed a handful of times. This sequence joins TRBV20-1 and TRBJ2-1, with a possible D match to TRBD2 (5 bases). Between the trimmed V and J ends, which lost 6 bases and 5 bases, there was a span of 8 bases. The CDR3 consists of 11 residues. Looked up from germline, CDR1 is DFQATT and CDR2 is SNEGSKA (reference sequence). Here the CDR3 DNA reads TGCAGTGCATACGGGAACAATGAGCAGTTCTTC. As protein: CSAYGNNEQFF.

Here the CDR3 reads CASSEGRLAGGYEQYF. The CDR3 DNA reads TGTGCCAGCAGTGAAGGAAGACTAGCGGGGGGTTACGAGCAGTACTTC. The rearrangement links TRBV2 to TRBJ2-7, with 13 bases that match TRBD2. V lost 1 base and J lost 4; bases outside the gene matches: 4. Germline V gene lookup returns CDR1 SNHLY and CDR2 FYNNEI. CDR3 length: 16 residues.

This chain links TRBV7-2 with TRBJ2-7; no reliable D call. The CDR3 spans 13 residues. Trimming removed 2 bases at V and 3 bases at J, with 8 bases between. In germline, CDR1 is SGHTA, CDR2 FQGNSA. CDR3 loop: CASSLLRNYEQYF. CDR3 nucleotides: TGTGCCAGCAGCTTACTCAGGAACTACGAGCAGTACTTC.

This clonotype has more than one count but fewer than ten. The chain combines TRBV4-3 with TRBJ2-3; D is ambiguous. The CDR3 loop spans 13 amino acids. V shed 8 bases and J shed 0 bases, with 9 bases lying between them. Germline-derived CDR1 and CDR2 are LGHNA and YSLEER. The CDR3 nucleotides read TGCGCCAGCGGAGCTTGGAGCACAGATACGCAGTATTTT. This encodes CASGAWSTDTQYF.

The sample holds a few counts of this clonotype. The chain combines TRBV2 with TRBJ2-3; 8 bases line up with TRBD2. Germline-derived CDR1 and CDR2 are SNHLY and FYNNEI. The V segment lost 4 bases and the J segment 2 bases; nucleotides outside the gene matches: 5. CDR3 length equals 15 residues. CDR3: CASSGLGLVTDTQYF. Here the CDR3 DNA reads TGTGCCAGCAGTGGTTTGGGACTAGTCACAGATACGCAGTATTTT.

The CDR3 DNA follows: TGCAGTGCTACTGACAGGGTGGGGTACAATGAGCAGTTCTTC. This encodes CSATDRVGYNEQFF. The chain has TRBV20-1 and TRBJ2-1, with 7 bases aligning to TRBD1. The CDR3 extends over 14 amino acids. With V trimmed by 4 bases and J by 4 bases, 7 bases remained unmatched. Germline lookup yields CDR1 DFQATT and CDR2 SNEGSKA (reference sequence).

The gene calls are TRBV29-1 and TRBJ2-1; 10 nucleotides line up with TRBD1. Unmatched junction bases numbered 11, after V lost 8 bases and J lost 7 bases. This CDR3 region has 14 residues. Germline loops: CDR1 SQVTM, CDR2 ANQGSEA. The CDR3 DNA sequence: TGCAGCTCCGAACGGGGGACAGGGGTAAATGAGCAGTTCTTC. This codes for CSSERGTGVNEQFF.

This clonotype was observed once. The chain joins TRBV7-9 to TRBJ1-2; 9 bases are shared with TRBD1. Trimming removed 3 bases from V and 7 bases from J; junction bases left unmatched: 6. Per germline, CDR1 SEHNR and CDR2 FQNEAQ (reference sequence). This CDR3 has 14 residues. The CDR3 loop is CASSLGTGGSGYTF. In DNA, the CDR3 is TGTGCCAGCAGCTTGGGCACAGGGGGCTCTGGCTACACCTTC.

The V call is TRBV20-1, the J call TRBJ2-1; TRBD2 might be the D (6 bases). CDR1 DFQATT and CDR2 SNEGSKA come from the germline V gene (reference sequence). CDR3 length equals 20 residues. Trimming shortened V by 0 bases and J by 0 bases, and 24 bases separated the two germline ends. CDR3 protein: CSARDRFGSGPQSSYNEQFF. CDR3 nucleotides: TGCAGTGCTAGAGATCGGTTCGGTAGCGGCCCGCAAAGCTCCTACAATGAGCAGTTCTTC.

A few counts support this clonotype. V usage is TRBV7-2 and J usage is TRBJ1-2, with D perhaps matching TRBD1 (5 bases). The CDR3 length is 15 residues. Trimming took off 4 bases at V and 4 bases at J, with 16 bases between the two ends. The germline V gene encodes CDR1 SGHTA and CDR2 FQGNSA. CDR3 nucleotide sequence: TGTGCCAGCAGCTCAACTTTGGGGGGAAGCTATGGCTACACCTTC. Translated: CASSSTLGGSYGYTF.

This rearrangement joins TRBV20-1 to TRBJ2-3; D gene unclear. CDR3 length equals 14 residues. Trimming stripped 0 bases from V and 2 bases from J, with 9 bases between. In germline, CDR1 is DFQATT, CDR2 SNEGSKA (reference sequence). CDR3 amino acids: CSARDPHNTDTQYF. Here the CDR3 DNA reads TGCAGTGCTAGAGATCCACACAACACAGATACGCAGTATTTT.

The chain links TRBV20-1 to TRBJ2-3; no clear D gene. V was pared by 6 bases and J by 9 bases, with 13 bases between. This CDR3 is built from 11 residues. Germline V gene data show CDR1 as DFQATT and CDR2 as SNEGSKA (reference sequence). CDR3 loop: CSASHLGTQYF. The CDR3 DNA reads as TGCAGTGCGTCCCATCTAGGGACGCAGTATTTT.

The chain recombines TRBV5-1 with TRBJ2-5; the D gene is possibly TRBD1 (6 bases). V lost 4 bases to trimming and J lost 1 base, with 14 bases between them. The CDR3 has 15 residues. CDR1 is SGHRS, CDR2 YFSETQ, per germline. In DNA form, the CDR3 reads TGCGCCAGCAGCCCGGGACACCCGACCCAAGAGACCCAGTACTTC. Amino acid sequence: CASSPGHPTQETQYF.

To note about this clonotype: The junction does not match germline at one end; this may be a read error. CDR3 region: CSVDRTGNQGSDEQYF. CDR3 sequence (DNA): TGCAGCGTTGATAGGACCGGGAATCAGGGCTCCGACGAGCAGTACTTC. The rearrangement uses TRBV29-1 and TRBJ2-7, with D possibly being TRBD1 or TRBD2 (5 bases each). Germline lookup yields CDR1 SQVTM and CDR2 ANQGSEA. This CDR3 is 16 amino acids long.